This TCR beta chain stems from a study of cytomegalovirus exposure and HLA in healthy donors. 13 Jbeta primers and 60 Vbeta primers were used for the PCR. TCRdb's table, derived via immunoSEQ multiplex PCR, lists solely in-frame clones and lacks some. The sample consists of around 140,000 clones, about 74% of them appearing once. Notes on the study in general: Earlier findings revealed that most TCR beta V segments proved productive either about 87% or about 30% of the time. When a later analysis compared HLA-associated TCR beta chains with equally common others, the HLA-associated chains turned out to be more clonally expanded and to have lower generation probabilities.

As for this clone: Its antigen is still unknown.

Trimming shortened V by 2 bases and J by 7 bases, and 11 bases separated the two germline ends. Looked up from germline, CDR1 is SGHAT and CDR2 is FQNNGV. The CDR3 is 13 amino acids. This receptor was taken from a man between 40 and 49 years old in good health and CMV-seropositive. The V call is TRBV11-2, the J call TRBJ1-2; D gene unclear. The sample taken for sequencing was PBMCs. CDR3 bases: TGTGCCAGCAGCTTAAACACCCTTCGTGGCTACACCTTC. Translating it yields CASSLNTLRGYTF.